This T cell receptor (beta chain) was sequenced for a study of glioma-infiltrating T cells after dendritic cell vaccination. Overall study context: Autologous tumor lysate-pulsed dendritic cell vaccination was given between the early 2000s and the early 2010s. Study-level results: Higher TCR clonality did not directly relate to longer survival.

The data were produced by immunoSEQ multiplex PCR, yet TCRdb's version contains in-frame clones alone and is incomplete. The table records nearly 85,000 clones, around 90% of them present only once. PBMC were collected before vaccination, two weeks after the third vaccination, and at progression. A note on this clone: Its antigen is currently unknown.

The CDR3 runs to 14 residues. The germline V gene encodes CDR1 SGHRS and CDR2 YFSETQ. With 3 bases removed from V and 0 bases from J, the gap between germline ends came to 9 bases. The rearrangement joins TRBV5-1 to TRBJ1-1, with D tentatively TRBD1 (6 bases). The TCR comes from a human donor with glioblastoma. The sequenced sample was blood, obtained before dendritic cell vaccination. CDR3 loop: CASSSDSMNTEAFF. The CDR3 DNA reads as TGCGCCAGCAGCTCGGACAGCATGAACACTGAAGCTTTCTTT.